The rows below give T cell receptor beta chains drawn from one sample of a study of PD-L1 blockade in urothelial cancer. The repertoire was sequenced with immunoSEQ multiplex PCR; TCRdb's copy has only in-frame clones and lacks some. The sample has some 50,000 clones, roughly 84% seen once. The sample was PBMCs, taken around atezolizumab (anti-PD-L1) treatment. The receptors originated from a man in his fifties or sixties with urothelial cancer. Each CDR3 is given with its conserved first and last residue. A D gene is named only where the DNA matches it firmly. The listing skips clone size in some rows; elsewhere it reads once, few, many or a size class.

clone_size: once
j_call: TRBJ1-2
v_call: TRBV5-1
d_call: .
cdr3_aa: CASSLAPSNGFGYTF
cdr3_nt: TGCGCCAGCAGCTTGGCTCCTTCAAACGGGTTTGGCTACACCTTC

clone_size: once
j_call: TRBJ2-5
v_call: TRBV5-1
d_call: .
cdr3_aa: CASSLTGNQETQYF
cdr3_nt: TGCGCCAGCAGCTTAACGGGGAACCAAGAGACCCAGTACTTC

clone_size: .
j_call: TRBJ2-7
v_call: TRBV28
d_call: TRBD1
cdr3_aa: CASSVQGASYEQYF
cdr3_nt: TGTGCCAGCAGCGTACAGGGGGCAAGTTATGAGCAGTACTTC

clone_size: .
j_call: TRBJ2-7
v_call: TRBV28
d_call: TRBD1
cdr3_aa: CASARTGGRYEQYF
cdr3_nt: TGTGCCAGCGCACGGACAGGCGGGCGGTACGAGCAGTACTTC

clone_size: .
j_call: TRBJ2-3
v_call: TRBV15
d_call: TRBD2
cdr3_aa: CATSRHLGGSWTDTQYF
cdr3_nt: TGTGCCACCAGCAGACACCTCGGCGGGAGTTGGACAGATACGCAGTATTTT

clone_size: .
j_call: TRBJ1-5
v_call: TRBV5-6
d_call: .
cdr3_aa: CASSLRTVSQPQHF
cdr3_nt: TGTGCCAGCAGCTTGCGGACAGTCTCCCAGCCCCAGCATTTT

clone_size: .
j_call: TRBJ2-7
v_call: TRBV28
d_call: TRBD2
cdr3_aa: CASTAFWRESYEQYF
cdr3_nt: TGTGCCAGCACCGCCTTTTGGCGGGAGAGCTACGAGCAGTACTTC

clone_size: few
j_call: TRBJ1-1
v_call: TRBV23-1
d_call: TRBD1
cdr3_aa: CASSQSRRQGFVNTEAFF
cdr3_nt: TGCGCCAGCAGTCAATCAAGGAGACAGGGGTTCGTGAACACTGAAGCTTTCTTT

clone_size: .
j_call: TRBJ1-4
v_call: TRBV11-2
d_call: .
cdr3_aa: CASSRPGTTKLFF
cdr3_nt: TGTGCCAGCAGCCGCCCCGGGACAACTAAACTGTTTTTT

clone_size: .
j_call: TRBJ2-2
v_call: TRBV5-4
d_call: .
cdr3_aa: CASSLNRVTGGELFF
cdr3_nt: TGTGCCAGCAGCTTGAATCGGGTTACAGGCGGGGAGCTGTTTTTT

clone_size: .
j_call: TRBJ1-2
v_call: TRBV10-3
d_call: .
cdr3_aa: CAISEWGLEGYTF
cdr3_nt: TGTGCCATCAGTGAGTGGGGCCTCGAGGGCTACACCTTC

clone_size: once
j_call: TRBJ1-2
v_call: TRBV5-5
d_call: .
cdr3_aa: CASSLRTGLGANYGYTF
cdr3_nt: TGTGCCAGCAGCTTACGTACAGGGTTGGGGGCTAACTATGGCTACACCTTC

clone_size: .
j_call: TRBJ1-2
v_call: TRBV2
d_call: TRBD1
cdr3_aa: CASSPPGTGRAGDTF
cdr3_nt: TGTGCCAGCAGCCCACCCGGGACAGGGAGGGCAGGGGACACCTTC

clone_size: .
j_call: TRBJ2-3
v_call: TRBV4-1
d_call: TRBD1
cdr3_aa: CASSPGTGVTDTQYF
cdr3_nt: TGCGCCAGCAGCCCCGGGACAGGGGTCACAGATACGCAGTATTTT

clone_size: once
j_call: TRBJ2-4
v_call: TRBV7-9
d_call: TRBD2
cdr3_aa: CASSLKGTSDVAKNIQYF
cdr3_nt: TGTGCCAGCAGCCTAAAGGGGACTAGCGATGTGGCCAAAAACATTCAGTACTTC

clone_size: .
j_call: TRBJ2-7
v_call: TRBV5-4
d_call: .
cdr3_aa: CASSITGLSSYEQYF
cdr3_nt: TGTGCCAGCAGCATCACAGGGCTTAGCTCTTACGAGCAGTACTTC